This passage covers 25 T cell receptor beta chains from one sample sequenced in a study of blood T cell repertoires in COVID-19. Sequencing used immunoSEQ multiplex PCR; TCRdb keeps in-frame clones, though not all of them. This sample yields approximately 330,000 clones, of which around nine tenths are seen a single time; approximately 4% belongs to the top ten. Input material: peripheral blood. The receptors come from a woman between 50 and 59 years old with active or convalescent COVID-19.

The gene calls are TRBV18 and TRBJ1-1; no clear D. V lost 3 bases to trimming and J lost 1 base, with 9 bases between them. Germline CDR1 KGHSH, CDR2 LQKENI. The CDR3 extends over 14 amino acids. For the CDR3, the DNA is TGTGCCAGCTCACCCCAATCAGGGAACACTGAAGCTTTCTTT. Protein sequence: CASSPQSGNTEAFF.

This chain links TRBV30 with TRBJ2-5, with a possible D match to TRBD1 (7 bases). V was cut by 0 bases and J by 3 bases, with 14 bases left in between. CDR3 length equals 15 residues. The germline V gene has CDR1 GTSNPN and CDR2 SVGIG (reference sequence). The CDR3 protein is CAWSVVRGVKETQYF. As DNA, the CDR3 is TGTGCCTGGAGTGTAGTCAGGGGGGTGAAAGAGACCCAGTACTTC.

The chain links TRBV19 to TRBJ2-7; the match to TRBD1 covers 8 bases. The V gene end was trimmed by 4 bases and the J gene end by 2 bases; junction bases not matched to a gene: 4. Germline CDR1 LNHDA, CDR2 SQIVND (reference sequence). The CDR3 covers 14 residues. The CDR3 DNA follows: TGTGCCAGTAGTAGTGGGACAGGACCCTACGAGCAGTACTTC. This gives the protein CASSSGTGPYEQYF.

The V gene is TRBV7-2, the J gene TRBJ2-3; 11 bases align to TRBD2. Losses at the gene ends were 1 base for V and 5 bases for J; bases not matched to a gene: 2. Per germline, CDR1 SGHTA and CDR2 FQGNSA. The CDR3 runs 15 residues. In nucleotides, the CDR3 is TGTGCCAGCAGCTTAGTAGCGGGAGGGGGAGATACGCAGTATTTT. It encodes CASSLVAGGGDTQYF.

The chain uses TRBV3-1 (or the pseudogene TRBV3-2) and TRBJ2-5; possible D gene TRBD2, 5 bases. V was clipped by 6 bases and J by 5 bases, with 10 bases between them. Per the germline V gene, CDR1 is LGHDT and CDR2 is YNNKEL (reference sequence). This CDR3 is 12 amino acids long. The CDR3 sequence: CASRDKRETQYF. In DNA form, the CDR3 reads TGTGCCAGCAGGGATAAGCGGGAGACCCAGTACTTC.

This clone showed up just a few times. The rearrangement joins TRBV4-2 to TRBJ1-2; D gene unclear. Trimming took 0 bases from V and 4 from J, leaving 6 bases between them. The CDR3 covers 13 residues. Germline V CDR1 and CDR2: LGHNA, YNFKEQ. The CDR3 spells CASSQESGYGYTF. CDR3 nucleotides: TGTGCCAGCAGCCAAGAATCGGGCTATGGCTACACCTTC.

J is TRBJ2-3 and V is TRBV30; TRBD2 aligns across 8 bases. The germline CDR1 and CDR2 sequences are GTSNPN and SVGIG (reference sequence). The CDR3 has 16 amino acids. The V gene end was trimmed by 3 bases and the J gene end by 5 bases; junction bases not matched to a gene: 13. Here the CDR3 DNA reads TGTGCCTGGAGCGAACCCCGTGCGGGGGGAATAGATACGCAGTATTTT. Its protein is CAWSEPRAGGIDTQYF.

The rearrangement uses TRBV9 and TRBJ2-1; D is unclear. CDR1 and CDR2 from the germline V gene are SGDLS and YYNGEE. V dropped 1 base and J dropped 0 bases, with 8 bases sitting between them. CDR3 length equals 15 residues. CDR3 bases: TGTGCCAGCAGCGTACAAGTTAGCTCCTACAATGAGCAGTTCTTC. It specifies CASSVQVSSYNEQFF. Combining the CDR3 with reference TRBV9 and TRBJ2-1 gives the whole variable domain DSGVTQTPKHLITATGQRVTLRCSPRSGDLSVYWYQQSLDQGLQFLIQYYNGEERAKGNILERFSAQQFPDLHSELNLSSLELGDSALYFCASSVQVSSYNEQFFGPGTRLTVL.

This chain joins TRBV7-9 and TRBJ1-3, with 9 bases lining up with TRBD1. Unmatched junction bases numbered 15, after V lost 3 bases and J lost 9 bases. The CDR3 totals 17 residues. Germline assignment: CDR1 SEHNR and CDR2 FQNEAQ (reference sequence). The CDR3 sequence is CASSFRDRATERGTIYF. The CDR3 bases are TGTGCCAGCAGCTTCCGGGACAGGGCCACTGAGAGGGGCACCATATATTTT. Full variable domain (remainder filled in from reference TRBV7-9 and TRBJ1-3): DTGVSQNPRHKITKRGQNVTFRCDPISEHNRLYWYRQTLGQGPEFLTYFQNEAQLEKSRLLSDRFSAERPKGSFSTLEIQRTEQGDSAMYLCASSFRDRATERGTIYFGEGSWLTVV.

The chain combines TRBV5-4 with TRBJ1-1; no clear D. With 2 bases removed from V and 5 bases from J, the gap between germline ends came to 13 bases. The CDR3 runs 14 residues. Germline V CDR1 and CDR2: SGHNT, YYREEE (reference sequence). The CDR3 loop is CASSLPQTGTEAFF. CDR3 in DNA: TGTGCCAGCAGCTTACCACAAACGGGGACTGAAGCTTTCTTT.

This clone was recorded a few times. This chain uses TRBV6-1 with TRBJ1-2, with TRBD1 identical over 8 bases. Germline V gives CDR1 MNHNS, CDR2 SASEGT. This CDR3 has 16 residues. V lost 4 bases to trimming and J lost 0 bases; unmatched junction nucleotides: 7. The CDR3, as DNA: TGTGCCAGCAGTGGCGCCAGGGGGCTCTCTAACTATGGCTACACCTTC. Encoded protein: CASSGARGLSNYGYTF.

Here the CDR3 reads CASSLTSQPTYEQYF. The CDR3 nucleotides read TGCGCCAGCAGCCTGACTAGCCAACCTACCTACGAGCAGTACTTC. This chain connects TRBV4-1 to TRBJ2-7, with TRBD2 identical over 7 bases. V shed 4 bases and J 2 bases; nucleotides not matched to a gene: 8. Germline V lookup: CDR1 MGHRA, CDR2 YSYEKL. The CDR3 length is 15 residues.

This clone was observed a handful of times. The J gene is TRBJ1-1, the V gene TRBV10-2; 7 nucleotides agree with TRBD1. Germline V gene data show CDR1 as WSHSY and CDR2 as SAAADI. This CDR3 has 12 amino acids. The J segment lost 11 bases and the V segment lost 3 bases, leaving 6 bases of the junction unmatched. CDR3 DNA: TGCGCCAGCAGTGACGCGCAGGGGGAGGCTTTCTTT. Encoded protein: CASSDAQGEAFF.

This rearrangement joins TRBV10-3 to TRBJ2-3, with TRBD1 matching over 8 bases. The germline CDR1 and CDR2 sequences are ENHRY and SYGVKD. The V gene end was trimmed by 6 bases and the J gene end by 3 bases; junction bases not matched to a gene: 5. The CDR3 covers 14 residues. CDR3 sequence (DNA): TGTGCCATCAGCTCCCAGGGGGCGACAGATACGCAGTATTTT. This encodes CAISSQGATDTQYF.

Only one count was recorded for this clone. The chain recombines TRBV4-3 with TRBJ2-2; possibly TRBD1 for D (6 bases). The V gene lost 1 base and the J gene lost 1 base, with 10 bases spanning the gap. The CDR3 extends over 16 amino acids. CDR1 is LGHNA and CDR2 is YSLEER in the germline V gene. The CDR3 coding sequence is TGCGCCAGCAGCCAAGCGGGACACCTGAACACCGGGGAGCTGTTTTTT. It encodes CASSQAGHLNTGELFF.

This sequence joins TRBV29-1 and TRBJ2-7, with TRBD1 matching over 11 bases. The CDR3 totals 14 residues. J was trimmed by 0 bases and V by 5 bases; bases with no gene match: 3. The germline CDR1 and CDR2 sequences are SQVTM and ANQGSEA. CDR3 sequence reads: CSVPGTGGSYEQYF. CDR3 coding DNA: TGCAGCGTTCCCGGGACAGGGGGCTCCTACGAGCAGTACTTC.

CDR3 sequence (DNA): TGCAGCGTTGAAGGCAGTGCCAGGAACACTGAAGCTTTCTTT. Protein sequence: CSVEGSARNTEAFF. V is TRBV29-1 and J is TRBJ1-1; D unclear. The CDR3 runs to 14 residues. The V gene's germline CDR1 is SQVTM and CDR2 ANQGSEA. V lost 1 base and J lost 1, with 10 bases in between.

The chain has TRBV2 and TRBJ2-2, with 9 nucleotides matching TRBD1. This CDR3 is 15 amino acids long. The V gene end was trimmed by 9 bases and the J gene end by 7 bases; junction bases not matched to a gene: 12. Germline CDR1 SNHLY, CDR2 FYNNEI. The CDR3 region is CASRQGGSEGGELFF. The CDR3 DNA sequence: TGTGCCAGTAGACAGGGGGGTTCTGAGGGCGGGGAGCTGTTTTTT.

This clone has a handful of counts. The chain employs TRBV6-1 and TRBJ1-1; TRBD1 is a possible D gene (6 bases). V lost 2 bases and J 0 bases, leaving 7 bases between the germline ends. This CDR3 is 14 amino acids long. CDR1 and CDR2 (germline): MNHNS, SASEGT. Here the CDR3 DNA reads TGTGCCAGCAGTGAATGGGACATGAACACTGAAGCTTTCTTT. Protein: CASSEWDMNTEAFF.

The rearrangement joins TRBV19 to TRBJ1-5; tentatively, D is TRBD1 (6 bases). Trimming removed 4 bases from V and 11 bases from J, with 15 bases in between. This CDR3 spans 13 amino acids. Germline CDR1 LNHDA, CDR2 SQIVND (reference sequence). The CDR3 nucleotides are TGTGCCAGTAGTAATACCCACTCAGGGGCCCAGCATTTT. Translated: CASSNTHSGAQHF.

The chain employs TRBV30 and TRBJ2-1; tentatively, D is TRBD2 (6 bases). CDR1 is GTSNPN, CDR2 SVGIG, per germline (reference sequence). Trimming stripped 2 bases from V and 4 bases from J, with 12 bases between. The CDR3 covers 14 residues. The CDR3 nucleotides read TGTGCCTGGAGTCTTGGGGGGTCATACAATGAGCAGTTCTTC. Translated: CAWSLGGSYNEQFF.

This clone was seen only once. V usage is TRBV4-2 and J usage is TRBJ1-4, with a possible D match to TRBD1 (6 bases). Trimming removed 1 base at V and 13 bases at J, with 25 bases between. Per germline, CDR1 LGHNA and CDR2 YNFKEQ. The CDR3 has 17 residues. CDR3 coding DNA: TGTGCCAGCAGCCAAGTAGAGTTCACAGGGTCATCGAGCGCACTGTTTTTT. Protein: CASSQVEFTGSSSALFF.

The CDR3 is CASSYSTSWDEQFF. The CDR3 DNA is TGTGCCAGCAGTTACTCGACTAGCTGGGATGAGCAGTTCTTC. The V and J genes are TRBV6-6 and TRBJ2-1, with 7 nucleotides matching TRBD2. This CDR3 region has 14 residues. V gave up 0 bases and J gave up 8 bases; unmatched junction bases: 4. Germline lookup yields CDR1 MNHNY and CDR2 SVGAGI (reference sequence).

The J gene is TRBJ1-2, the V gene TRBV6-6; 8 bases are a match to TRBD1. The CDR3 covers 18 residues. J lost 2 bases, V lost 5 bases, and 16 bases had no gene match. CDR1 MNHNY and CDR2 SVGAGI come from the germline V gene (reference sequence). CDR3 loop: CASSPHLTGAGSNYGYTF. The CDR3 DNA follows: TGTGCCAGCAGTCCACACTTGACAGGGGCCGGATCGAACTATGGCTACACCTTC.

This sequence joins TRBV3-1 (or the pseudogene TRBV3-2) and TRBJ1-1, with D unresolved. The CDR3 is 15 amino acids. Trimming removed 1 base from V and 3 bases from J, with 12 bases in between. Germline V gene sequence: CDR1 LGHDT, CDR2 YNNKEL (reference sequence). DNA for the CDR3: TGTGCCAGCAGCCAAGTTTATGTGCAGGACACTGAAGCTTTCTTT. Its translation is CASSQVYVQDTEAFF.